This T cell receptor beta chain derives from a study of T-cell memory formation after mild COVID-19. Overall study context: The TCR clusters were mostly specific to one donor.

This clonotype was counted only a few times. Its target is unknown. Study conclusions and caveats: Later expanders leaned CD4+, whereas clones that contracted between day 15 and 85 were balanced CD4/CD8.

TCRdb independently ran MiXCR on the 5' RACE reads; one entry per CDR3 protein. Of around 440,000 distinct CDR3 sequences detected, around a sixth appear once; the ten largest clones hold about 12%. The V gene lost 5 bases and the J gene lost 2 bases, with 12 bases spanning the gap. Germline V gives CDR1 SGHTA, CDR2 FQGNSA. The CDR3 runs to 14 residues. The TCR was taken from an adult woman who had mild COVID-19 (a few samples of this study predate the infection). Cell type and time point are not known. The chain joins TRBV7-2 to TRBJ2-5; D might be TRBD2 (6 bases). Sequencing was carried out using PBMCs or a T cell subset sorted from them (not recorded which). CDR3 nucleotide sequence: TGTGCCAGCAGCCCGGCGGGATGGCAAGAGACCCAGTACTTC. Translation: CASSPAGWQETQYF.